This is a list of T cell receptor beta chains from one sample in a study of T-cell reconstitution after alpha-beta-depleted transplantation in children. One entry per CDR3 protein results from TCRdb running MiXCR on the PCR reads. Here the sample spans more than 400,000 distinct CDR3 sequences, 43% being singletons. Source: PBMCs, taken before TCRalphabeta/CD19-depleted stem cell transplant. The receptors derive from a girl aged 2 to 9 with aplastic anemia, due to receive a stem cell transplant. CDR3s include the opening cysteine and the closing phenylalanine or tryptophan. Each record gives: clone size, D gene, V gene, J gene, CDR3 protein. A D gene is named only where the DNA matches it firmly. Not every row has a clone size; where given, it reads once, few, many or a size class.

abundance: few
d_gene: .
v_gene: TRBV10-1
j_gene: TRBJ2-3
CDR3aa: CASSESMAGRTDTQYF

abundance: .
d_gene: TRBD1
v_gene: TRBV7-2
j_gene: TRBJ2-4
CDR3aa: CASSSPGQGAKNIQHF

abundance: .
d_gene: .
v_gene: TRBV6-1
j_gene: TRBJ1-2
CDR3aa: CASTRWGLTYDYGYTF

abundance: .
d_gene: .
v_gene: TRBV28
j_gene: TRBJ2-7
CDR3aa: CASRNVYEQYF

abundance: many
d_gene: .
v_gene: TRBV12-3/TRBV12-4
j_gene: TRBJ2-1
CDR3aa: CASSLESFGEQFF

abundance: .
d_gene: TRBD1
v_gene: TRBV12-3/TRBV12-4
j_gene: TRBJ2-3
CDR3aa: CASSHGQGRADTQYF

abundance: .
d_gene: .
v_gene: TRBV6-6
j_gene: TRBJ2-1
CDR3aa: CASSYQGEEQFF

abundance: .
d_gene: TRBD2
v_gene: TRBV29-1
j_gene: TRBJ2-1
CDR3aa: CSVAFLAGAYNEQFF

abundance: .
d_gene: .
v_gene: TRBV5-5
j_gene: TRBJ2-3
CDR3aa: CASSRRASTDTQYF

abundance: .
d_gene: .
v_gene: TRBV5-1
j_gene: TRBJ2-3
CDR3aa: CASSLTRWDTDTQYF

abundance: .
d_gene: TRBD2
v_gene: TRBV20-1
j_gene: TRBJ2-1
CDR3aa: CSARLAGRNEQFF

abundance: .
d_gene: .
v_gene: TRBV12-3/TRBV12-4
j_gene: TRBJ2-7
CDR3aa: CASSIDVREQYF

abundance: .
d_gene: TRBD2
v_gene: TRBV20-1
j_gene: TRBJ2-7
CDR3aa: CSAREAGPYEQYF

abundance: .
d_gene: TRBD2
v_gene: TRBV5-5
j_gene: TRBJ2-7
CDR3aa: CASSGTSGRLYEQYF

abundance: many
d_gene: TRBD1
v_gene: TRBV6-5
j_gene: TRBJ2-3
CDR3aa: CASSYIRQGVWYF

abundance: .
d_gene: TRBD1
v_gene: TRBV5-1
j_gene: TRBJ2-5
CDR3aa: CASSHLTGKETQYF

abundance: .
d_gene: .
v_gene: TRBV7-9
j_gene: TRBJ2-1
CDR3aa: CASSFKSGTANFNEQFF

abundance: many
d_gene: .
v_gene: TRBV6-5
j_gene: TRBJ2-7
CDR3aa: CASSYSPGFPYEQYF

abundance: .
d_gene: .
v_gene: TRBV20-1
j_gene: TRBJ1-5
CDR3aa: CSARRPTVGNQPQHF

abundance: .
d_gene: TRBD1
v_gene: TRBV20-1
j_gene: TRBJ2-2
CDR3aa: CSASKGATIGELFF

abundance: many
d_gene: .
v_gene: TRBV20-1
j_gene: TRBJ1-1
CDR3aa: CSASDSDNTEAFF

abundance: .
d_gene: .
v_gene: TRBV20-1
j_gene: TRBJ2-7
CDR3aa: CSARDSPPKVPYEQYF

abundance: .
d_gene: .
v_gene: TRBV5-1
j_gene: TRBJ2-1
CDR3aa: CASSRDTEINEQFF

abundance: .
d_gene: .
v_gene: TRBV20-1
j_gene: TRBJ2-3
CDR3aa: CSATQGGDTQYF

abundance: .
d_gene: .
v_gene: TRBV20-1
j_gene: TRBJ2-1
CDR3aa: CSARGGPLNEQFF

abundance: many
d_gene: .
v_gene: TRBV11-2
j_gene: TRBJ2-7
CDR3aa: CASSSRRGVTYEQYF

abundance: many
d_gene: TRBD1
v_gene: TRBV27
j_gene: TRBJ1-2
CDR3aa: CASSATGDGYTF

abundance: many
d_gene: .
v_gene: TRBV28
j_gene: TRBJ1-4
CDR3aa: CASSLRPRVYEKLFF

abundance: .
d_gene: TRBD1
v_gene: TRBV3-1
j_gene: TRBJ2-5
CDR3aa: CASSQQGARETQYF

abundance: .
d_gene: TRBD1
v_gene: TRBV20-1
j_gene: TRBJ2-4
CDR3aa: CSAADRRDIQYF

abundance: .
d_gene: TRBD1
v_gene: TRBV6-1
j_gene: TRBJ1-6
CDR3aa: CASSGDRGNSPLHF

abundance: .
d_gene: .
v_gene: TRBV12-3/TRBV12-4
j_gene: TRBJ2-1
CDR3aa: CASKSGASYNEQFF

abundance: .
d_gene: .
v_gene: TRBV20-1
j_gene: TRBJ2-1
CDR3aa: CSAISGLSYNEQFF

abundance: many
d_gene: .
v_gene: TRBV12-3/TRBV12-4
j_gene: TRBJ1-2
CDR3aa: CASSPRGGEGLIGGYTF

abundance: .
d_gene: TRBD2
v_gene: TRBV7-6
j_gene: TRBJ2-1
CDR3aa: CASSLDAGDNEQFF

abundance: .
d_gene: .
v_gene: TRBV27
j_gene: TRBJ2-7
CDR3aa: CASSPGGLPTKGEQYF

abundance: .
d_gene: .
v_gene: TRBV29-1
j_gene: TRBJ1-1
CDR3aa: CSVTHLGVMNTEAFF

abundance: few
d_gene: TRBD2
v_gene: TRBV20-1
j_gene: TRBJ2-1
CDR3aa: CSARSGMYNEQFF

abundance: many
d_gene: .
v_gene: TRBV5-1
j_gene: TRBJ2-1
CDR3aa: CASSWVETPVQFF

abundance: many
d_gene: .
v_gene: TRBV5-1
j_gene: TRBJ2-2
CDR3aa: CASSPLSGGSANTGELFF

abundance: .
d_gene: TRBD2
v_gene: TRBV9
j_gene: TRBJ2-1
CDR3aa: CASSVGLASYNEQFF

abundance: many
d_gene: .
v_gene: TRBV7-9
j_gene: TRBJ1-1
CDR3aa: CASSPGALNTEAFF

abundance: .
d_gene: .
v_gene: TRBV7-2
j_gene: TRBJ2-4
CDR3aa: CASSTYDGNIQYF

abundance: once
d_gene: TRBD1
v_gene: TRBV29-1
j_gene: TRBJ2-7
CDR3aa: CSVDRLSTGAYEQYF

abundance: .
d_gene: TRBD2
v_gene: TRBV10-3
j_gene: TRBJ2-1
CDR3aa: CATATRLAGLNEQFF

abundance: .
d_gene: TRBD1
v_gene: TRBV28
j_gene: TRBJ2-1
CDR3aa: CASRPPSDRGGFNEQFF

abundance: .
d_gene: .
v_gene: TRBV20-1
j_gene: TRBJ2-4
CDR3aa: CSARPGEAKNIQYF

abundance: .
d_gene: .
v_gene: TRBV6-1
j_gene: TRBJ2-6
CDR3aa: CASGHGDHRSGANVLTF

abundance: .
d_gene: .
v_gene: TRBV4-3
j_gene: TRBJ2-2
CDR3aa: CASSQDGDGRGTGELFF

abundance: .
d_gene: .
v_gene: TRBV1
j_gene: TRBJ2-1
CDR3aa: CTSSQTGGNEQFF

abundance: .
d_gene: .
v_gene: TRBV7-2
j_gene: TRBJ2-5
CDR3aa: CASSQKTGVETQYF

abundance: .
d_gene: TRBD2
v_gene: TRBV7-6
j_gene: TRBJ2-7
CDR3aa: CASSFKGTIFDEQYF

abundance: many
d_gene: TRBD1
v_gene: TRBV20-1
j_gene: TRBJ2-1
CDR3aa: CSARGQGSIPNEQFF

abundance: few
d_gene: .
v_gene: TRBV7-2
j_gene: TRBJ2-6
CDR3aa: CASSSRGSGANVLTF

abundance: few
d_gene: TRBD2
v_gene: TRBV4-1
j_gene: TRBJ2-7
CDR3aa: CASSPRTSGRAYEQYF

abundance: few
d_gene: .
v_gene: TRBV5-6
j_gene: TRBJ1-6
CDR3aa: CASSGSLRGSGMNSPLHF

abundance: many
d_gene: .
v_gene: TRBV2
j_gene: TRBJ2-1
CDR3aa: CASSDDGSAYNEQFF

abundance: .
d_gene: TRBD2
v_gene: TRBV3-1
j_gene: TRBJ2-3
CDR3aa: CASSPRQPAGSTDTQYF

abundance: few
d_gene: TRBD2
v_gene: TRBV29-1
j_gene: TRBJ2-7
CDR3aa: CSVRLAHSSYEQYF